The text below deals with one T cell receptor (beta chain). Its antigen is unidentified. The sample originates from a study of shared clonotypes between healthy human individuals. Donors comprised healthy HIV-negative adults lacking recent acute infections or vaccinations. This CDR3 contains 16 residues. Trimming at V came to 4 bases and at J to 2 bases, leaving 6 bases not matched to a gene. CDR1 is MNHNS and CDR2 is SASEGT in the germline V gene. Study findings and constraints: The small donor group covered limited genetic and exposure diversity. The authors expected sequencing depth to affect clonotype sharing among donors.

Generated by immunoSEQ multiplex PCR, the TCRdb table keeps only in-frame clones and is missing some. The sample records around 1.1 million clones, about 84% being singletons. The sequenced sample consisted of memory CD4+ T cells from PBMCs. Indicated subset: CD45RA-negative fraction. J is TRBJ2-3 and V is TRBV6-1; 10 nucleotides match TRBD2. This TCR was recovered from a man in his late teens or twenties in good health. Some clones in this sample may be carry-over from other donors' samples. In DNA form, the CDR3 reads TGTGCCAGCAGTGCGGCAGGACTAGCGGACACAGATACGCAGTATTTT. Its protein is CASSAAGLADTDTQYF.